These 27 T cell receptor beta chains originate from one sample sequenced in a study of blood T cells in healthy people across ages. Then a second PCR, running about 6 to 12 cycles, was carried out with a sample-barcoded 5' primer and a J-beta primer mix. TCRdb passed the 5' RACE reads through MiXCR, listing each CDR3 protein once. The sample includes about 930,000 distinct CDR3 sequences, roughly 28% of them seen just once. These data also featured in a second study, about T cells of mothers and their children.

The specimen sequenced was blood. The source is a woman in her thirties or forties in good health.

Comment on this clonotype: This sequence may be a read error, since a much larger clone differs from it by one base. The CDR3 region has the DNA TGTGCCAGCAGTTACGGGCGGTGGGGCATCGATGAGCAGTTCTTC. This translates into CASSYGRWGIDEQFF. The V call is TRBV6-5, the J call TRBJ2-1, with a weak D call TRBD1 (5 bases). From germline, CDR1 is MNHEY and CDR2 SVGAGI. Trimming pared 2 bases from V and 8 bases from J, leaving 16 bases between. This CDR3 is built from 15 residues.

This clonotype was counted many times. The chain joins TRBV6-1 to TRBJ2-1, with D possibly matching TRBD1 (7 bases). The CDR3 is 14 amino acids. Deletions cut 4 bases from V and 2 bases from J, with 9 bases between. The germline V gene has CDR1 MNHNS and CDR2 SASEGT. As DNA, the CDR3 is TGTGCCAGCAGTGCCAGGGGGGCCTACAATGAGCAGTTCTTC. It is translated as CASSARGAYNEQFF.

The chain has TRBV6-2 or TRBV6-3 and TRBJ1-5; tentatively, D is TRBD1 (6 bases). CDR3 length equals 14 residues. Trimming took off 7 bases at V and 3 bases at J, with 13 bases between the two ends. CDR1 and CDR2 from the germline V gene are MNHEY and SVGEGT. This CDR3 reads CASISDSLNQPQHF. The CDR3 nucleotides are TGTGCCAGCATCTCGGACAGCCTCAATCAGCCCCAGCATTTT.

The chain employs TRBV20-1 and TRBJ2-3; D is unclear. This CDR3 is 13 amino acids long. CDR1 DFQATT and CDR2 SNEGSKA come from the germline V gene (reference sequence). V lost 3 bases, J lost 0 bases, and 7 bases lay in between. CDR3 sequence reads: CSASPQSTDTQYF. CDR3 nucleotides: TGCAGTGCTAGCCCCCAGAGCACAGATACGCAGTATTTT.

There are a few counts of this clonotype. Sequence at one end of the junction differs from germline and may be a read error. This rearrangement joins TRBV7-3 to TRBJ2-1; D might be TRBD2 (6 bases). The germline V gene has CDR1 SGHTA and CDR2 FQGTGA. CDR3 length: 16 amino acids. The CDR3 DNA sequence: TGTGCCAGCAGCTTAATGCCGGGGGAAACCTACAATGGGCAGTTCTTC. This codes for CASSLMPGETYNGQFF.

This clonotype was seen repeatedly, ten times or more. V gene TRBV29-1 combines with J gene TRBJ2-3; 8 bases match TRBD1. There are 15 residues in the CDR3. J lost 2 bases, V lost 7 bases, and 11 bases had no gene match. Germline CDR1 SQVTM, CDR2 ANQGSEA. DNA of the CDR3: TGCAGCGGGAAATCGGGGACAGGTTTCACAGATACGCAGTATTTT. The encoded protein is CSGKSGTGFTDTQYF.

Note on this clonotype: A read error may be the cause here, since a much bigger clone is one base away. The V gene is TRBV7-2, the J gene TRBJ2-5; D gene unclear. The germline CDR1 and CDR2 sequences are SGHTA and FQGNSA. Trimming shortened V by 1 base and J by 1 base, and 10 bases separated the two germline ends. The CDR3 is 15 amino acids. The CDR3 region is CASSLGSSFQETQYF. The CDR3 bases are TGTGCCAGCAGCTTAGGGTCGAGTTTCCAAGAGACCCAGTACTTC.

This rearrangement joins TRBV9 to TRBJ2-1; D might be TRBD2 (5 bases). The CDR3 sequence is 13 residues long. V lost 2 bases, J lost 8 bases, and 11 bases lay in between. Germline CDR1 reads SGDLS; CDR2 reads YYNGEE. Written as DNA, the CDR3 is TGTGCCAGCAGCGTCAGCCCCGGGGATGAGCAGTTCTTC. Translated, it gives CASSVSPGDEQFF.

This clonotype has more than one count but fewer than ten. The gene calls are TRBV10-3 and TRBJ1-2; TRBD1 matches at 10 bases. With 4 bases clipped from V and 4 bases from J, the junction kept 3 bases outside the gene matches. Germline lookup yields CDR1 ENHRY and CDR2 SYGVKD. CDR3 size: 14 residues. DNA of the CDR3: TGTGCCATCAGTGGGGGACAGGGGATCTATGGCTACACCTTC. It translates to CAISGGQGIYGYTF.

This chain connects TRBV20-1 to TRBJ2-2; 8 bases fit TRBD1. Germline CDR1 reads DFQATT; CDR2 reads SNEGSKA (reference sequence). The CDR3 sequence is 13 residues long. V shed 8 bases, J shed 6 bases, and the junction held 8 bases outside the gene matches. CDR3 residues: CSTRQGRSGELFF. The CDR3 DNA sequence: TGCAGTACGAGACAGGGGCGGTCCGGGGAGCTGTTTTTT.

CDR3: CASSSRGLARTGELFF. CDR3 DNA: TGTGCCAGCAGCTCAAGGGGACTAGCGAGGACCGGGGAGCTGTTTTTT. The genes are TRBV7-2 and TRBJ2-2; 10 positions match TRBD2. This CDR3 has 16 amino acids. Germline trimming cut 4 bases from V and 5 bases from J; bases unmatched to any gene: 7. Germline loops: CDR1 SGHTA, CDR2 FQGNSA.

Here the CDR3 reads CASSLVRGAGLDEQYF. The CDR3 nucleotides read TGTGCCAGCAGCTTGGTGCGGGGGGCAGGATTGGACGAGCAGTACTTC. This chain links TRBV5-5 with TRBJ2-7, with 8 positions matching TRBD2. The V gene's germline CDR1 is SGHKS and CDR2 YYEKEE (reference sequence). The V gene end was trimmed by 0 bases and the J gene end by 5 bases; junction bases not matched to a gene: 10. This CDR3 comprises 16 residues.

Notes on this clonotype: A much larger clone is a single base away; this may be a read error. The V and J genes are TRBV6-5 and TRBJ2-5; D possibly corresponds to TRBD2 (6 bases). The J call is doubtful: the DNA matches TRBJ2-7 better. This CDR3 spans 15 amino acids. Germline assignment: CDR1 MNHEY and CDR2 SVGAGI. The CDR3 here is CACSRGTLFSSEQYF. The DNA for the CDR3 is TGTGCCTGCAGCCGGGGGACCCTATTCTCCAGCGAGCAGTACTTC.

The chain employs TRBV6-5 and TRBJ2-7, with a possible D match to TRBD2 (6 bases). The CDR3 length is 15 residues. Between the trimmed V and J ends, which lost 0 bases and 7 bases, there was a span of 16 bases. Germline assignment: CDR1 MNHEY and CDR2 SVGAGI. CDR3 coding DNA: TGTGCCAGCAGTTACTCGGAGGGTACGACATGGGAGCAGTACTTC. It is translated as CASSYSEGTTWEQYF.

The count of this clonotype is one. This chain connects TRBV20-1 to TRBJ1-2; the D is unclear. This CDR3 has 14 amino acids. CDR1 and CDR2 (germline): DFQATT, SNEGSKA (reference sequence). The DNA for the CDR3 is TGCAGGGCAGGATGTACGGGCCCATTCTATGGCTACACCTTC. Encoded protein: CRAGCTGPFYGYTF.

This clonotype has ten or more counts. This sequence joins TRBV20-1 and TRBJ2-7, with D uncertain. The V gene lost 1 base and the J gene lost 5 bases, with 15 bases spanning the gap. The CDR3 loop spans 14 amino acids. Germline V gene data show CDR1 as DFQATT and CDR2 as SNEGSKA (reference sequence). CDR3 bases: TGCAGTGCTAGAGGGCCATACAAGGGAAACGAGCAGTACTTC. Translation gives CSARGPYKGNEQYF.

This clonotype was observed a few times. The J gene is TRBJ2-7, the V gene TRBV20-1; tentative D call: TRBD1 (5 bases). Trimming removed 5 bases from V and 12 bases from J, with 17 bases in between. The CDR3 spans 11 residues. Germline lookup yields CDR1 DFQATT and CDR2 SNEGSKA (reference sequence). The CDR3 DNA sequence: TGCAGTGCTGCAAGACAGCAGGTGGTGTACTTC. This encodes CSAARQQVVYF.

This clonotype came up a few times. V and J are TRBV20-1 and TRBJ1-5; no clear D. The V end was cut by 3 bases, the J end by 1 base, with 16 bases between. Per the germline V gene, CDR1 is DFQATT and CDR2 is SNEGSKA (reference sequence). The CDR3 runs 16 residues. CDR3 in amino acids: CSASLSEKGSNQPQHF. The CDR3 region has the DNA TGCAGTGCTAGTTTGTCGGAGAAGGGAAGCAATCAGCCCCAGCATTTT.

In its sample, this clonotype was seen a few times. This chain uses TRBV5-1 with TRBJ1-3; no definite D call. Germline lookup yields CDR1 SGHRS and CDR2 YFSETQ. The CDR3 covers 13 residues. Trimming left V 5 bases short and J 0 bases short, with 6 bases between. The DNA for the CDR3 is TGCGCCAGCAGTTCCTACTCTGGAAACACCATATATTTT. This encodes CASSSYSGNTIYF.

This clonotype appeared once. This chain joins TRBV11-2 and TRBJ2-3; TRBD1 aligns across 9 bases. The CDR3 length is 15 residues. Per germline, CDR1 SGHAT and CDR2 FQNNGV. V dropped 3 bases and J dropped 3; count of bases not matched to a gene: 4. The CDR3 loop reads CASSFNDRGTDTQYF. The CDR3 coding sequence is TGTGCCAGCAGCTTCAACGACAGGGGGACAGATACGCAGTATTTT.

The chain employs TRBV5-1 and TRBJ1-6; D is uncertain. Germline lookup yields CDR1 SGHRS and CDR2 YFSETQ. V lost 0 bases to trimming and J lost 7 bases, with 11 bases between them. The CDR3 covers 15 residues. The chain's CDR3 is CASSLDTGNNSPLHF. The CDR3 coding sequence is TGCGCCAGCAGCTTGGACACTGGAAACAATTCACCCCTCCACTTT.

This clonotype has ten or more counts. The V call is TRBV7-2, the J call TRBJ2-7, with D perhaps matching TRBD1 (5 bases). The germline V and J ends were trimmed by 5 bases and 2 bases, with 13 bases remaining between them. From germline, CDR1 is SGHTA and CDR2 FQGNSA. The CDR3 covers 14 residues. CDR3: CASSTVAGTYEQYF. Written as DNA, the CDR3 is TGTGCCAGCAGCACAGTGGCAGGGACCTACGAGCAGTACTTC.

A note on this clonotype: At one end, the junction sequence differs from germline, possibly due to a read error. This chain joins TRBV7-3 and TRBJ2-1; D uncertain. The CDR3 spans 13 residues. The germline V gene encodes CDR1 SGHTA and CDR2 FQGTGA. CDR3 loop: CANSTWAYNEQFF. The CDR3 DNA follows: TGTGCCAACAGCACCTGGGCGTACAATGAGCAGTTCTTC.

This rearrangement joins TRBV28 to TRBJ2-3; 8 bases fit TRBD1. The CDR3 covers 14 residues. The germline gives CDR1 MDHEN, CDR2 SYDVKM. Trimming removed 3 bases from V and 4 bases from J; junction bases left unmatched: 3. DNA for the CDR3: TGTGCCAGCAGTTTTGTCAGGGGGCCAGATACGCAGTATTTT. It specifies CASSFVRGPDTQYF.

In its sample, this clonotype was seen many times. The V gene is TRBV5-6, the J gene TRBJ1-2; D uncertain. The CDR3 loop spans 15 amino acids. With 2 bases removed from V and 3 bases from J, the gap between germline ends came to 14 bases. In germline, CDR1 is SGHDT, CDR2 YYEEEE. The CDR3: CASSFRPGRDYGYTF. The CDR3 nucleotides are TGTGCCAGCAGCTTCCGACCGGGAAGGGACTATGGCTACACCTTC.

J is TRBJ2-3 and V is TRBV5-1; D uncertain. CDR1 is SGHRS, CDR2 YFSETQ, per germline. Between the trimmed V and J ends, which lost 0 bases and 0 bases, there was a span of 14 bases. The CDR3 is 17 residues long. The CDR3 bases are TGCGCCAGCAGCTTGGGGCACCAGGACCGAAGCACAGATACGCAGTATTTT. Protein: CASSLGHQDRSTDTQYF.

This clonotype was counted many times. The V call is TRBV9, the J call TRBJ2-7, with TRBD1 matching 7 bases. V lost 4 bases, J lost 0 bases, and 7 bases stayed unmatched. In germline, CDR1 is SGDLS, CDR2 YYNGEE. The CDR3 consists of 15 residues. This chain's CDR3 is CASSPGTANSYEQYF. CDR3 nucleotides: TGTGCCAGCAGCCCGGGGACAGCTAACTCCTACGAGCAGTACTTC.